Listed below are T cell receptor beta chains from one sample, sequenced in a study of T cell responses to AZD1222 COVID-19 vaccine. Repertoires were generated with immunoSEQ multiplex PCR, while TCRdb's copy carries only in-frame clones and drops some. The sample records 100,000 or so clones, about 88% being singletons. The sequencing here drew on peripheral blood, taken 28 days after the second AZD1222 dose. The receptors were gathered from an adult who received the AZD1222 COVID-19 vaccine. CDR3s include the opening cysteine and the closing phenylalanine or tryptophan. A D gene is named only where the DNA matches it firmly. Where a row states a size, it is once, few, many or the class of an expanded clone; other rows omit it.

clone_size	v_call	j_call	d_call	cdr3_nt	cdr3_aa
NA	TRBV5-1	TRBJ2-7	TRBD1	TGCGCCAGCAGCTCGGGACAGGGACTAATCGAGCAGTACTTC	CASSSGQGLIEQYF
NA	TRBV28	TRBJ1-2	NA	TGTGCCAGCACCCTTATAAGGAGTTTTAACTATGGCTACACCTTC	CASTLIRSFNYGYTF
NA	TRBV5-4	TRBJ2-5	NA	TGTGCCAGCAGCTTGGATCCTCAGACTAAAGAGACCCAGTACTTC	CASSLDPQTKETQYF
NA	TRBV27	TRBJ2-7	TRBD1	TGTGCCACTTCCGGGACAGGGGGTGGATACGAGCAGTACTTC	CATSGTGGGYEQYF
NA	TRBV6-7	TRBJ1-1	NA	TGTGCCAGCAGCCCCAATTTAGACCGGGGCCCTCCGAACACTGAAGCTTTCTTT	CASSPNLDRGPPNTEAFF
NA	TRBV19	TRBJ1-5	TRBD1	TGTGCCAGTATGGGACAGGGGGATAATCAGCCCCAGCATTTT	CASMGQGDNQPQHF
NA	TRBV11-3	TRBJ1-5	NA	TGTGCCAGCAGCCCTCATCTTGATGGGGCGAGAAATCAGCCCCAGCATTTT	CASSPHLDGARNQPQHF
NA	TRBV6-4	TRBJ2-3	NA	TGTGCCAGCAGTGACAGGGCTCGTTTGGGGGGGCGCCGCACAGATACGCAGTATTTT	CASSDRARLGGRRTDTQYF
NA	TRBV9	TRBJ2-3	NA	TGTGCCAGCAGCGTAGTAGGCGGGAACACAGATACGCAGTATTTT	CASSVVGGNTDTQYF
few	TRBV10-3	TRBJ2-7	TRBD2	TGTGCCATCAGTGACTCGGGACTAGCGGGAGGGAAGTACGAGCAGTACTTC	CAISDSGLAGGKYEQYF
NA	TRBV5-1	TRBJ2-5	TRBD1	TGCGCCAGCAGCTTGGAACAGGGGAACCAAGAGACCCAGTACTTC	CASSLEQGNQETQYF
NA	TRBV6-2/TRBV6-3	TRBJ2-7	NA	TGTGCCAGCAGTTACGGGGGCGGGGTCTCCTACGAGCAGTACTTC	CASSYGGGVSYEQYF
NA	TRBV9	TRBJ2-7	NA	TGTGCCAGCAGCGCTACAGGGCTCTCTTCCTACGAGCAGTACTTC	CASSATGLSSYEQYF
NA	TRBV7-2	TRBJ2-4	NA	TGTGCCAGCAGCGCCCGACAGGGTAGGAGGGACATTCAGTACTTC	CASSARQGRRDIQYF
NA	TRBV15	TRBJ2-1	NA	TGTGCCACCAGCATGAGGGGGGGCCCGCGGGAGTTCCTCTACAATGAGCAGTTCTTC	CATSMRGGPREFLYNEQFF
NA	TRBV5-4	TRBJ2-5	NA	TGTGCCAGCAGCCCCGGGCAGGGTCAGACCCAGTACTTC	CASSPGQGQTQYF
NA	TRBV28	TRBJ1-5	NA	TGTGCCAGCACTTTATTCGGGCAGCCCCAGCATTTT	CASTLFGQPQHF
NA	TRBV28	TRBJ2-1	TRBD1	TGTGCCAGCACCTTTGACAGGGGGGCCTACAATGAGCAGTTCTTC	CASTFDRGAYNEQFF
NA	TRBV3-1/TRBV3-2	TRBJ2-2	NA	TGTGCCAGCAGCTTCCTCAGCGGCACCGGGGAGCTGTTTTTT	CASSFLSGTGELFF
few	TRBV5-1	TRBJ1-2	NA	TGCGCCAGCAGCTCCGCCGACAGGAAGCCGGGCTATGGCTACACCTTC	CASSSADRKPGYGYTF
once	TRBV7-2	TRBJ2-3	NA	TGTGCCAGCAGCCCCCGGATAGCGGCTACACTAAATACGCAGTATTTT	CASSPRIAATLNTQYF
NA	TRBV5-1	TRBJ1-4	NA	TGCGCCAGCAGCCCAACCGTAACTAATGAAAAACTGTTTTTT	CASSPTVTNEKLFF
once	TRBV29-1	TRBJ1-2	NA	TGCAGCGTTGAAGATCTACAGGGATATGATGGCTACACCTTC	CSVEDLQGYDGYTF
NA	TRBV2	TRBJ1-1	NA	TGTGCCAGCACCCACCCAGGGACGAACACTGAAGCTTTCTTT	CASTHPGTNTEAFF
NA	TRBV28	TRBJ2-6	NA	TGTGCCAGCAGTCGGTGGAGCTCATCCTCTGGGGCCAACGTCCTGACTTTC	CASSRWSSSSGANVLTF
NA	TRBV6-2/TRBV6-3	TRBJ2-6	NA	TGTGCCAGCAGTTTCAAACAGGGCCCCCACGTCCTGACTTTC	CASSFKQGPHVLTF
NA	TRBV24-1	TRBJ2-2	NA	TGTGCCACCAGTGTTGGGGGGGCAACCGGGGAGCTGTTTTTT	CATSVGGATGELFF
NA	TRBV28	TRBJ1-1	NA	TGTGCCAGCAGTTTATACGAGGGAAGGAGCACTGAAGCTTTCTTT	CASSLYEGRSTEAFF
NA	TRBV19	TRBJ1-2	NA	TGTGCCAGTAGTGGGACATCGGAGGCCTATGGCTACACCTTC	CASSGTSEAYGYTF
NA	TRBV28	TRBJ2-1	TRBD1	TGTGCCAGCAGCCGAATATGGGGACAGATAAGACCGGAGCAGTTCTTC	CASSRIWGQIRPEQFF
NA	TRBV10-1	TRBJ2-7	NA	TGCGCCAGCAGTGAGTCGAACGGCTACGAGCAGTACTTC	CASSESNGYEQYF
NA	TRBV6-2/TRBV6-3	TRBJ1-2	TRBD1	TGTGCCAGCAGTCGATCTTCAGGGGGCGACTATGGCTACACCTTC	CASSRSSGGDYGYTF
NA	TRBV28	TRBJ2-7	TRBD1	TGTGCCAGCAGCGCCCCAGGGGGAGAGCAGTACTTC	CASSAPGGEQYF
NA	TRBV5-6	TRBJ1-5	NA	TGTGCCAGCAGTTCCGCCGGGGACTTTCTTAGCAATCAGCCCCAGCATTTT	CASSSAGDFLSNQPQHF
NA	TRBV6-1	TRBJ1-3	TRBD1	TGTGCCAGCAGTGAACGCGACAGGGGGACGGGAAACACCATATATTTT	CASSERDRGTGNTIYF
NA	TRBV2	TRBJ1-3	TRBD1	TGTGCCAGCAGTGTTGACAGGGGGCGGGGAAACACCATATATTTT	CASSVDRGRGNTIYF
NA	TRBV7-3	TRBJ2-1	NA	TGTGCCAGCAGCCCCTCCTCCCCTACGAGCTCCTACAATGAGCAGTTCTTC	CASSPSSPTSSYNEQFF
NA	TRBV5-5	TRBJ2-7	NA	TGTGCCAGCAGCTCACTGGCGGTATCGGGGGAGCAGTACTTC	CASSSLAVSGEQYF
NA	TRBV7-3	TRBJ2-3	TRBD2	TGTGCCAGCAGCTTCAAGGGACTAGCGACAGATACGCAGTATTTT	CASSFKGLATDTQYF
NA	TRBV29-1	TRBJ1-2	TRBD1	TGCAGCGTTGACAGGGGGGAAGGTGGCTACACCTTC	CSVDRGEGGYTF